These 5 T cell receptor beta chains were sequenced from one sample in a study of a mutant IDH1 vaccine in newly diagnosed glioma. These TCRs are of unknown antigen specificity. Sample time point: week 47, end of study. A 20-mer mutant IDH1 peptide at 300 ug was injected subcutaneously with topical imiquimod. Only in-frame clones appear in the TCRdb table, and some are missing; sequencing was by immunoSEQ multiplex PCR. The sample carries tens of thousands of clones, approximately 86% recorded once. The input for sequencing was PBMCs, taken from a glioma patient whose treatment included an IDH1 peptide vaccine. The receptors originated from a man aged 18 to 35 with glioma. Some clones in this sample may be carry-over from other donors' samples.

Written as DNA, the CDR3 is TGTGCCAGCAGCTTGGTGGGACAGGAAGCTAACTATGGCTACACCTTC. Protein: CASSLVGQEANYGYTF. J is TRBJ1-2 and V is TRBV5-6; TRBD1 matches 8 bases. CDR3 size: 16 residues. CDR1 is SGHDT, CDR2 YYEEEE, per germline. With 0 bases clipped from V and 0 bases from J, the junction kept 4 bases outside the gene matches.

CDR3 region: CASSQDPASGTKGTDTQYF. The CDR3 DNA sequence: TGTGCCAGCAGCCAAGATCCGGCTAGCGGGACGAAGGGCACAGATACGCAGTATTTT. The chain links TRBV4-2 to TRBJ2-3, with TRBD2 matching 9 bases. V was clipped by 0 bases and J by 1 base; unmatched bases: 11. CDR1 LGHNA and CDR2 YNFKEQ come from the germline V gene. The length of the CDR3 is 19 residues.

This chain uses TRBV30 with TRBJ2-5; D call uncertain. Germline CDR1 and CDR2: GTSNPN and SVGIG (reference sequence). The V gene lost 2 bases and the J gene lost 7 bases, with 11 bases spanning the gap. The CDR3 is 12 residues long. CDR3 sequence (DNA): TGTGCCTGGAGTTCCCCGGTAGGGACCCAGTACTTC. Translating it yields CAWSSPVGTQYF.

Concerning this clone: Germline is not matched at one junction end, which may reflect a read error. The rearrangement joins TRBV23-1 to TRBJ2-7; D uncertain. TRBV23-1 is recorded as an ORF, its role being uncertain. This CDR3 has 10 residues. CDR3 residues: CASSQVPLDF. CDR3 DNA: TGCGCCAGCAGTCAAGTACCTCTCGACTTC.

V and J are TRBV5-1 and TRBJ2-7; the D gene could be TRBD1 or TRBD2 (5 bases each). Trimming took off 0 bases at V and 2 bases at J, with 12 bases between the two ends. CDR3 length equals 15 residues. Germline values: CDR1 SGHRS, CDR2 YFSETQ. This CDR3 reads CASSLGGKGPYEQYF. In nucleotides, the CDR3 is TGCGCCAGCAGCTTGGGAGGGAAGGGGCCCTACGAGCAGTACTTC.